Shown below are 3 T cell receptor beta chains from a single sample sequenced in a study of control samples from healthy donors and cancer patients. Data came from immunoSEQ multiplex PCR; TCRdb stores just in-frame clones and leaves some out. The sample lists tens of thousands of clones; under 90% were seen once. Sequenced: blood. These receptors all come from a man aged 45-65 years in good health.

This CDR3 is CASSSNGGAGQPQHF. The CDR3 nucleotides are TGTGCCAGCAGCTCTAACGGGGGCGCGGGTCAGCCCCAGCATTTT. This chain joins TRBV11-2 and TRBJ1-5; maybe TRBD1 (6 bases). V lost 4 bases and J lost 6, with 16 bases in between. This CDR3 has 15 amino acids. Germline assignment: CDR1 SGHAT and CDR2 FQNNGV.

This clone showed up just a few times. The CDR3 sequence: CASSVGGSGANVLTF. Here the CDR3 DNA reads TGTGCCAGCAGTGTGGGGGGCTCTGGGGCCAACGTCCTGACTTTC. The V and J genes are TRBV2 and TRBJ2-6; perhaps TRBD2 as D (6 bases). Germline values: CDR1 SNHLY, CDR2 FYNNEI. The V end was cut by 4 bases, the J end by 0 bases, with 7 bases between. The length of the CDR3 is 15 residues.

The chain joins TRBV7-2 to TRBJ2-1, with a weak D call TRBD2 (6 bases). Germline loops: CDR1 SGHTA, CDR2 FQGNSA. V was clipped by 1 base and J by 0 bases, with 10 bases between them. The CDR3 has 16 residues. CDR3 nucleotides: TGTGCCAGCAGCTTAGGGGCGGGGAGCTCCTACAATGAGCAGTTCTTC. Translation gives CASSLGAGSSYNEQFF.